This record covers a single TCR beta chain. Antigen specificity is unknown. The PCR had 60 Vbeta and 13 Jbeta primers. Authors' data handling: Among the unique TCR beta chains that a later analysis counted, about 86 million in all, about 11 million were shared. Only in-frame clones appear in the TCRdb table, and some are missing; sequencing was by immunoSEQ multiplex PCR. V and J calls plus clone size are reproduced from that table; the DNA served to infer D and trimming. The data show about 160,000 clones, with approximately 78% seen just once and around 8% held by the top ten. The data are from a study of cytomegalovirus exposure and HLA in healthy donors. Study findings and constraints: There were some public TCRs occurring in many donors, but most TCR sequences were rare.

The receptor was isolated from a male donor in good health and CMV-seropositive. The sample was PBMCs.

As DNA, the CDR3 is TGTGCCAGCACCCCGGCAGCCTCGGGTGGCTACACCTTC. Protein sequence: CASTPAASGGYTF. This chain uses TRBV6-5 with TRBJ1-2; D is unresolved. V was shortened by 7 bases and J by 7 bases, with 16 bases between the two germline ends. The germline V gene has CDR1 MNHEY and CDR2 SVGAGI. CDR3 length: 13 amino acids.